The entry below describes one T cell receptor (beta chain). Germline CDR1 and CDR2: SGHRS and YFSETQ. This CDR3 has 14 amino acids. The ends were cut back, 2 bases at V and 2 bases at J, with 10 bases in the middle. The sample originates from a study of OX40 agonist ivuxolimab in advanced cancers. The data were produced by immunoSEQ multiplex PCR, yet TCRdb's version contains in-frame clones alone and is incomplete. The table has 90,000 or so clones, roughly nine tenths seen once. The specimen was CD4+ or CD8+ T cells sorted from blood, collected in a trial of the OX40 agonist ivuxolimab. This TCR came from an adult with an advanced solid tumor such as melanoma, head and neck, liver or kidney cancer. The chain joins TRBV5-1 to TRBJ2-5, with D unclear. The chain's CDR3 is CASSFGSQQETQYF. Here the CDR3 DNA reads TGCGCCAGCAGCTTTGGCAGCCAGCAAGAGACCCAGTACTTC. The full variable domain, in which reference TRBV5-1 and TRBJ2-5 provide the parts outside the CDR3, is KAGVTQTPRYLIKTRGQQVTLSCSPISGHRSVSWYQQTPGQGLQFLFEYFSETQRNKGNFPGRFSGRQFSNSRSEMNVSTLELGDSALYLCASSFGSQQETQYFGPGTRLLVL.